A single sample gave rise to the 9 T cell receptor beta chains below, sequenced in a study of blood T cell repertoires in COVID-19. Only in-frame clones appear in the TCRdb table, and some are missing; sequencing was by immunoSEQ multiplex PCR. The table lists around 130,000 clones, about 80% of them singletons. Sequencing input: PBMCs or T cells enriched from blood (not recorded which). The receptor set was obtained from a man aged 35-49 years with acute COVID-19.

The chain carries TRBV2 and TRBJ2-2; 8 nucleotides align to TRBD1. V shed 7 bases and J 8 bases; nucleotides not matched to a gene: 6. The CDR3 runs 13 residues. Germline V gives CDR1 SNHLY, CDR2 FYNNEI. The CDR3 DNA is TGTGCCAGCAATCAGGGGGCGCGTGGGGAGCTGTTTTTT. This encodes CASNQGARGELFF.

The J gene is TRBJ1-1, the V gene TRBV28; TRBD1 matches at 8 bases. The CDR3 length is 14 residues. Unmatched junction bases numbered 6, after V lost 4 bases and J lost 5 bases. Germline CDR1 and CDR2: MDHEN and SYDVKM. The CDR3 nucleotides are TGTGCCAGCAGTTCAGGCAGGGGGCTGACTGAAGCTTTCTTT. Translated, it gives CASSSGRGLTEAFF.

The chain is built from TRBV28 and TRBJ1-5, with D uncertain. Germline V gene sequence: CDR1 MDHEN, CDR2 SYDVKM. The CDR3 has 14 amino acids. The germline V and J ends were trimmed by 2 bases and 5 bases, with 10 bases remaining between them. CDR3 sequence: CASSLPPPYQPQHF. The CDR3 coding sequence is TGTGCCAGCAGTTTACCCCCCCCCTATCAGCCCCAGCATTTT.

The genes are TRBV19 and TRBJ2-5, with D tentatively TRBD2 (6 bases). Germline lookup yields CDR1 LNHDA and CDR2 SQIVND (reference sequence). The V end was cut by 3 bases, the J end by 5 bases, with 13 bases between. CDR3 size: 14 residues. In nucleotides, the CDR3 is TGTGCCAGTAGTATGGCAGGGAGGAGGGAGACCCAGTACTTC. This sequence encodes CASSMAGRRETQYF.

The chain employs TRBV11-2 and TRBJ2-3; D might be TRBD2 (6 bases). V was shortened by 1 base and J by 4 bases, with 6 bases between the two germline ends. Germline CDR1 SGHAT, CDR2 FQNNGV. The CDR3 extends over 13 amino acids. The CDR3 DNA is TGTGCCAGCAGCTTAGCGGGAGCAGATACGCAGTATTTT. Translated, it gives CASSLAGADTQYF.

The rearrangement uses TRBV5-6 and TRBJ2-1, with 7 bases lining up with TRBD2. The CDR3 totals 15 residues. The J segment lost 9 bases and the V segment lost 2 bases, leaving 11 bases of the junction unmatched. The germline V gene has CDR1 SGHDT and CDR2 YYEEEE. Written as DNA, the CDR3 is TGTGCCAGCAGCTTACTAGCGCTCATAAGCGGTGAGCAGTTCTTC. This codes for CASSLLALISGEQFF.

J is TRBJ1-4 and V is TRBV5-1, with 7 bases lining up with TRBD1. CDR1 SGHRS and CDR2 YFSETQ come from the germline V gene. The J segment lost 4 bases and the V segment lost 2 bases, leaving 5 bases of the junction unmatched. The length of the CDR3 is 15 residues. The DNA of the CDR3 is TGCGCCAGCAGCTTAAGGGGGCACGGTAATGAAAAACTGTTTTTT. Translation: CASSLRGHGNEKLFF.

This chain links TRBV7-9 with TRBJ2-2, with 7 bases identical to TRBD2. The CDR3 extends over 15 amino acids. CDR1 is SEHNR, CDR2 FQNEAQ, per germline (reference sequence). The V gene end was trimmed by 5 bases and the J gene end by 4 bases; junction bases not matched to a gene: 7. CDR3 protein: CASSPGLGGTGELFF. In nucleotides, the CDR3 is TGTGCCAGCAGCCCAGGACTAGGAGGCACCGGGGAGCTGTTTTTT.

There are a few counts of this clone. The chain couples TRBV11-2 to TRBJ2-3; the D gene is possibly TRBD2 (5 bases). Trimming cost V 5 bases and J 4 bases, with 19 bases left between them. The CDR3 is 16 amino acids. Germline V gives CDR1 SGHAT, CDR2 FQNNGV. The CDR3 loop is CASSPLEGIAADTQYF. DNA for the CDR3: TGTGCCAGCAGCCCGTTAGAGGGAATTGCGGCAGATACGCAGTATTTT.